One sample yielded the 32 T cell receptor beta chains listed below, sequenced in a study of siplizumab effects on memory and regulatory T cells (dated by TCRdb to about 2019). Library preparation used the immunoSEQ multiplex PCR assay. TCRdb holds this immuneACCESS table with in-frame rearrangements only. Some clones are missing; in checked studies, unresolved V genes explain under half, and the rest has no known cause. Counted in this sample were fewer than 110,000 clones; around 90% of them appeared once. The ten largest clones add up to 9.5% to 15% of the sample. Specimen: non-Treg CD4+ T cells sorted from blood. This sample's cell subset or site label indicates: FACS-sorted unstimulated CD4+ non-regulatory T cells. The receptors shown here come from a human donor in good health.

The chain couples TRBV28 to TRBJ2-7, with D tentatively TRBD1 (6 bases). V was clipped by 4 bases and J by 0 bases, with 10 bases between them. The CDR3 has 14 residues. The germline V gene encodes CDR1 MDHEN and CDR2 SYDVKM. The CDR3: CASSSSGASYEQYF. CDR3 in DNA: TGTGCCAGCAGTTCGTCAGGGGCCTCCTACGAGCAGTACTTC.

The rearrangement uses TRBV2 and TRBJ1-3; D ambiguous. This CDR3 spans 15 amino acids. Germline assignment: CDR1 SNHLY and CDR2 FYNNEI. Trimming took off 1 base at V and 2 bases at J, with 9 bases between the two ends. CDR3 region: CASSEVRTAGNTIYF. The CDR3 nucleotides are TGTGCCAGCAGTGAAGTAAGAACAGCTGGAAACACCATATATTTT.

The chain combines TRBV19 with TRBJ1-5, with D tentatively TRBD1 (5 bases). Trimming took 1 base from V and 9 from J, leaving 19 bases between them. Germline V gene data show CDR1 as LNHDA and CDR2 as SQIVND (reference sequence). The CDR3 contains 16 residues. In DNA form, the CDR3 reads TGTGCCAGTAGTATAGTCCGCGCGGGGGTCAGTTCGCCCCAGCATTTT. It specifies CASSIVRAGVSSPQHF.

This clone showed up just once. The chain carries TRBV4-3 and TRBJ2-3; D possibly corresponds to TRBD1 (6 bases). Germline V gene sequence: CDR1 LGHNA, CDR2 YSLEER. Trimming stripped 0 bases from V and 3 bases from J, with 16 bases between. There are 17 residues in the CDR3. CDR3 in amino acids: CASSQDKRGSWTDTQYF. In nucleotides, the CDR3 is TGCGCCAGCAGCCAAGATAAGAGGGGGAGTTGGACAGATACGCAGTATTTT.

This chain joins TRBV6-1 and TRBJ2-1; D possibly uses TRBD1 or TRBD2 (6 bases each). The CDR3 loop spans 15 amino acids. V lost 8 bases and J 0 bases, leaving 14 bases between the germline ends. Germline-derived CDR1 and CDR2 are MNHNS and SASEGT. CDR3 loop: CASSRGPSSYNEQFF. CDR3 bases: TGTGCCAGCTCTCGGGGGCCTAGCTCCTACAATGAGCAGTTCTTC.

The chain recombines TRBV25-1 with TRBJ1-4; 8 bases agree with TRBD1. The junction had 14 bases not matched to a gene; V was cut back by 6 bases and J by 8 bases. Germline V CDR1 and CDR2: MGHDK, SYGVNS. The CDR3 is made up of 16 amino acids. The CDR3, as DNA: TGTGCCAGCAGAGAGAACAGGGGGGGGCGCTCAGAAAAACTGTTTTTT. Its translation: CASRENRGGRSEKLFF.

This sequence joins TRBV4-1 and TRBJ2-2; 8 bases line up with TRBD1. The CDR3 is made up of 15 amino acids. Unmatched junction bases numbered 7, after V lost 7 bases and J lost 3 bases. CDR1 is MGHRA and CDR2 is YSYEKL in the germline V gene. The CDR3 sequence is CASMGDRGDTGELFF. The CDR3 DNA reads TGCGCCAGCATGGGAGACAGGGGAGACACCGGGGAGCTGTTTTTT.

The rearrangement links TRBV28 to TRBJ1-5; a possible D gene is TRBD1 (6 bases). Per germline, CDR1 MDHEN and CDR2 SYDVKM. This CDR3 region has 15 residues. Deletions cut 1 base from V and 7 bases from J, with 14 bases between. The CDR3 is CASSLLGRGGQPQHF. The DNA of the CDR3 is TGTGCCAGCAGTTTATTGGGCCGGGGGGGCCAGCCCCAGCATTTT.

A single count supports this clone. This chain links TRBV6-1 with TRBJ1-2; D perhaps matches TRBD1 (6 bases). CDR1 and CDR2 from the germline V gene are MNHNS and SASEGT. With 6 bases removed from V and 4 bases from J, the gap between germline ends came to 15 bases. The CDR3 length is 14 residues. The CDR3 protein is CASSRDKVSYGYTF. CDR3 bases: TGTGCCAGCAGCAGGGACAAAGTCAGCTATGGCTACACCTTC.

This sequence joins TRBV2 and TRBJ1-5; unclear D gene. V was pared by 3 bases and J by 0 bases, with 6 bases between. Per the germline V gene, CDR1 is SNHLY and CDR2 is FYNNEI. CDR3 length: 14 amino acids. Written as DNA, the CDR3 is TGTGCCAGCAGTGAGCGGGTTAGCAATCAGCCCCAGCATTTT. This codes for CASSERVSNQPQHF.

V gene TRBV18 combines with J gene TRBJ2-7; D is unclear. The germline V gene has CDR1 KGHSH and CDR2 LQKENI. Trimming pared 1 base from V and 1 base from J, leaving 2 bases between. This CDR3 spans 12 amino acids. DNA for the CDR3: TGTGCCAGCTCACCACAATCCTACGAGCAGTACTTC. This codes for CASSPQSYEQYF.

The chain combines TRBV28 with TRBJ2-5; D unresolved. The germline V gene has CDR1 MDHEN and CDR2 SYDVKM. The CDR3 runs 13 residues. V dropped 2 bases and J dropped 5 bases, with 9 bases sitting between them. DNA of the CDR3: TGTGCCAGCAGTTTAAGGTCACGGGAGACCCAGTACTTC. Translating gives CASSLRSRETQYF.

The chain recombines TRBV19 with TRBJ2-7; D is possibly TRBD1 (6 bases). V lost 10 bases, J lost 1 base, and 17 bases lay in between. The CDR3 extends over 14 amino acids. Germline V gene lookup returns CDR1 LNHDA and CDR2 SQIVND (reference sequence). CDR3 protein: CATSDRSISYEQYF. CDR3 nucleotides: TGTGCCACCTCGGACAGAAGTATTTCCTACGAGCAGTACTTC.

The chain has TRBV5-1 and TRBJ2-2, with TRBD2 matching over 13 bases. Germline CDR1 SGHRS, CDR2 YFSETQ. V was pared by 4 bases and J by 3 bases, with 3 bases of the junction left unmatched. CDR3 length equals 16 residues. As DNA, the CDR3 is TGCGCCAGCAGCGGACTAGCGGGAGACCACACCGGGGAGCTGTTTTTT. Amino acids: CASSGLAGDHTGELFF.

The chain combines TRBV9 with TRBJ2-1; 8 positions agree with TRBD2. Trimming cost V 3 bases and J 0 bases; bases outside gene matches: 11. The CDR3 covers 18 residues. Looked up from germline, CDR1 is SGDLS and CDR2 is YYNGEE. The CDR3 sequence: CASSGGAGAPSSYNEQFF. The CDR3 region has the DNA TGTGCCAGCAGCGGGGGAGCGGGGGCCCCGAGCTCCTACAATGAGCAGTTCTTC.

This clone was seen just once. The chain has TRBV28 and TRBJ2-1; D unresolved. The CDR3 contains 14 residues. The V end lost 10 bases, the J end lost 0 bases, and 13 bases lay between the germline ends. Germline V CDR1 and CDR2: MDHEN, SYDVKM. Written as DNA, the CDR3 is TGTGCCACCGACTCGAAAAGCTCCTACAATGAGCAGTTCTTC. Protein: CATDSKSSYNEQFF.

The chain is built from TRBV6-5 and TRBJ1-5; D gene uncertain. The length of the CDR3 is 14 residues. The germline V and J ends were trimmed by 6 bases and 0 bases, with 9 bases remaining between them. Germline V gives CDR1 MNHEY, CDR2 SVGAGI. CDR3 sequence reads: CASSQGYSNQPQHF. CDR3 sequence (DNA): TGTGCCAGCAGCCAAGGTTATAGCAATCAGCCCCAGCATTTT.

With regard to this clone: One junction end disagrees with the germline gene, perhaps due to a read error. The CDR3 DNA follows: TGTGCCTCCGGTCCGGGGAGGGGGCGCGACACAGATACACAGTATTTT. Translated: CASGPGRGRDTDTQYF. J is TRBJ2-3 and V is TRBV19; D may be TRBD1 or TRBD2 (7 bases each). CDR1 is LNHDA and CDR2 is SQIVND in the germline V gene (reference sequence). CDR3 length equals 16 residues.

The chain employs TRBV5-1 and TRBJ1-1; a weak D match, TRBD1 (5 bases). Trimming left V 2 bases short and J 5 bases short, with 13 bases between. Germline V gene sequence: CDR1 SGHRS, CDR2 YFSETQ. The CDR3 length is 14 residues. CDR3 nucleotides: TGCGCCAGCAGCTTTCAGGGAGTGGTGACTGAAGCTTTCTTT. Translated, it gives CASSFQGVVTEAFF.

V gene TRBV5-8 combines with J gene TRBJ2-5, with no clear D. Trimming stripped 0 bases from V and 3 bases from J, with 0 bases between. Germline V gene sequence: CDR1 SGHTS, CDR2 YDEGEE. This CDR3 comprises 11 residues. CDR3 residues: CASSLEETQYF. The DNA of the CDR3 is TGTGCCAGCAGCTTGGAAGAGACCCAGTACTTC.

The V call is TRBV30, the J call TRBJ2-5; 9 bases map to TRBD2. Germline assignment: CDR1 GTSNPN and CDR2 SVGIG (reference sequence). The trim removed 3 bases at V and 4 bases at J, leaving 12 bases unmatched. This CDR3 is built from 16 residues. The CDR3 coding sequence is TGTGCCTGGAGGGGAACTGGCGGGAGGGCCCGAGAGACCCAGTACTTC. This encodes CAWRGTGGRARETQYF.

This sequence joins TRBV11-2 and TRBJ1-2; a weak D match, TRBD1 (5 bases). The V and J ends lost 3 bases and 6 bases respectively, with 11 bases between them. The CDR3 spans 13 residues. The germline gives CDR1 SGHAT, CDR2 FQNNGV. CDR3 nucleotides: TGTGCCAGCAGCTTCCCGGACACAAATGGCTACACCTTC. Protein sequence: CASSFPDTNGYTF.

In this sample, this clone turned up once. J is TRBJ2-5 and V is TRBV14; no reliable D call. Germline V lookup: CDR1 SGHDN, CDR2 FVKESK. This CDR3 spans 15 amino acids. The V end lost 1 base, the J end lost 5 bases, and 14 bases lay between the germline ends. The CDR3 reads CASSQGGALGETQYF. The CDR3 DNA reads TGTGCCAGCAGCCAAGGCGGAGCCCTTGGGGAGACCCAGTACTTC. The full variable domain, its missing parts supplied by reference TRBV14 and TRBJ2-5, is EAGVTQFPSHSVIEKGQTVTLRCDPISGHDNLYWYRRVMGKEIKFLLHFVKESKQDESGMPNNRFLAERTGGTYSTLKVQPAELEDSGVYFCASSQGGALGETQYFGPGTRLLVL.

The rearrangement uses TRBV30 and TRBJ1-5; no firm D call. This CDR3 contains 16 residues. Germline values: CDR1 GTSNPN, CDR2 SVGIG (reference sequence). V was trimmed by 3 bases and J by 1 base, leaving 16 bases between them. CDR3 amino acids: CAWRPQALGSNQPQHF. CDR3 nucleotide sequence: TGTGCCTGGAGGCCCCAGGCCCTGGGGAGCAATCAGCCCCAGCATTTT.

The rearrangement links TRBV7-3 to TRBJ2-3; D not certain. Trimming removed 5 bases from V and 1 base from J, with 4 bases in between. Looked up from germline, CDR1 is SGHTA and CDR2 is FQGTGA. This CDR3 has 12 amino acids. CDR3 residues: CASSLGTDTQYF. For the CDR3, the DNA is TGTGCCAGCAGCCTAGGCACAGATACGCAGTATTTT.

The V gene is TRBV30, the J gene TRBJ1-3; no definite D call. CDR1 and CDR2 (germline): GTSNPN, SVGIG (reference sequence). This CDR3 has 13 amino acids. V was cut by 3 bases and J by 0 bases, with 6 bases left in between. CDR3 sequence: CAWRQHSGNTIYF. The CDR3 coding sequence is TGTGCCTGGAGACAGCACTCTGGAAACACCATATATTTT.

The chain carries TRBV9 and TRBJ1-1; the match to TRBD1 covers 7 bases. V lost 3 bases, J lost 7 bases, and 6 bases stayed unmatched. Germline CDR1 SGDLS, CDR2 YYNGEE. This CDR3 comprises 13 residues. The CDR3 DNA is TGTGCCAGCAGCGCCCGGACAGGCGATGAAGCTTTCTTT. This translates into CASSARTGDEAFF.

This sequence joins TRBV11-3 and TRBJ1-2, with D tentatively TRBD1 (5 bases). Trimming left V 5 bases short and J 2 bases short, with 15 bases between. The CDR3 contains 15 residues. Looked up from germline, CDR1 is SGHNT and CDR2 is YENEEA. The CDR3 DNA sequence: TGTGCCAGCAGCCAATCACAGGCTAGGAACTATGGCTACACCTTC. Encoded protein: CASSQSQARNYGYTF.

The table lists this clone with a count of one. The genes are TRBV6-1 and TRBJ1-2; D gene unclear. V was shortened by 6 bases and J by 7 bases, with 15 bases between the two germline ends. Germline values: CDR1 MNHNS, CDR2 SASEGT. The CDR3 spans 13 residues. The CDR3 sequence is CASRNGVIGGYTF. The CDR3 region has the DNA TGTGCCAGCAGAAACGGCGTTATAGGTGGCTACACCTTC.

CDR3 sequence (DNA): TGTGCCAGCAGTGCCCGGGACAGGTCCTACGAGCAGTACTTC. This sequence encodes CASSARDRSYEQYF. The rearrangement uses TRBV25-1 and TRBJ2-5, with TRBD1 matching over 8 bases. The closer fit of TRBJ2-7 to the DNA end suggests the J call may be wrong. The CDR3 is 14 residues long. Looked up from germline, CDR1 is MGHDK and CDR2 is SYGVNS.

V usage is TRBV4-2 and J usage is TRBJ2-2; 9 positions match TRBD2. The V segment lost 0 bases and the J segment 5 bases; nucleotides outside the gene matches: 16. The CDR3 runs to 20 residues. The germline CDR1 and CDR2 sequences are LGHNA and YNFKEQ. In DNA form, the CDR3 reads TGTGCCAGCAGCCAAGATAGGCTAGCGGGAAACCGGGGATGGACCGGGGAGCTGTTTTTT. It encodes CASSQDRLAGNRGWTGELFF.

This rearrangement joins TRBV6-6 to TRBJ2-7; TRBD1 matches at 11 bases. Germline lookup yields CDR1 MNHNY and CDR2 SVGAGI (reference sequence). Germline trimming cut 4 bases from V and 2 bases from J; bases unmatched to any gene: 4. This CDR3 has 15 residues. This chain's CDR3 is CASSWPGQGAYEQYF. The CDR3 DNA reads TGTGCCAGCAGTTGGCCGGGACAGGGGGCCTACGAGCAGTACTTC.